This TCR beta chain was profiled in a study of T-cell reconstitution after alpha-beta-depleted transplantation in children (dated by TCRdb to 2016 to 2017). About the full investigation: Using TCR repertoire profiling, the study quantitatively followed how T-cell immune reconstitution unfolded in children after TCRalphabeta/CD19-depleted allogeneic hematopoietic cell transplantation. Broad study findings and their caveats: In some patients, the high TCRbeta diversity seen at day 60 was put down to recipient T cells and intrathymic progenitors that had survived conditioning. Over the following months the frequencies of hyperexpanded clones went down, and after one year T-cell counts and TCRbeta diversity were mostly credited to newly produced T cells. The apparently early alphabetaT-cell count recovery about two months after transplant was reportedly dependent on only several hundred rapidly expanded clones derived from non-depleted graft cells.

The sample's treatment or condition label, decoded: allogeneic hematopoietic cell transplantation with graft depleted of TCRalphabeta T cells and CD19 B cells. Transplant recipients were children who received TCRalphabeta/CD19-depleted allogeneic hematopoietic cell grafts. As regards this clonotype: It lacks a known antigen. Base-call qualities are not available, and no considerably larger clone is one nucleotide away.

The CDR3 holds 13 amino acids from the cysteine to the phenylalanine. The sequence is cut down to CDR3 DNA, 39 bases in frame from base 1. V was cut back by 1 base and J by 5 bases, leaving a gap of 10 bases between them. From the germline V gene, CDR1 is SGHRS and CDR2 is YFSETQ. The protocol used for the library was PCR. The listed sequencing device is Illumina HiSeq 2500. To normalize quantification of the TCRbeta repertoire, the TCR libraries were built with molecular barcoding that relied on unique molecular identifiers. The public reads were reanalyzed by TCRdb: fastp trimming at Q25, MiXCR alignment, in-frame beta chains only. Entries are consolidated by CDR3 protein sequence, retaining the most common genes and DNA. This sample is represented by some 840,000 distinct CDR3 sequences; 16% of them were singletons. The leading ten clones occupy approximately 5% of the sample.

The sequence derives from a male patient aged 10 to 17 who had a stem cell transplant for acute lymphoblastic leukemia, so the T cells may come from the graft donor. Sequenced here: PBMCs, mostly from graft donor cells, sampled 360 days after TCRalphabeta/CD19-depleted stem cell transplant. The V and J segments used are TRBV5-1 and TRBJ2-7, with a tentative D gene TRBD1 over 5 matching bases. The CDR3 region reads CASSLRRAHEQYF. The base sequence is TGCGCCAGCAGCTTGCGCAGGGCCCACGAGCAGTACTTC.